The 17 T cell receptor beta chains listed next were all sequenced from one sample in a study of T-cell reconstitution after alpha-beta-depleted transplantation in children. Unique molecular identifiers were incorporated during preparation of the TCRbeta library. From the PCR reads, TCRdb called clonotypes with MiXCR, one entry per CDR3 protein. Among about 400,000 distinct CDR3 sequences listed, just over 20% were seen once. The sequenced sample was PBMCs from the stem cell graft donor, obtained from the stem cell graft. Receptors originate from a human donor who donated a stem cell graft to a child with acute myeloid leukemia.

CDR3 sequence: CATSRDPGSGNEQFF. The CDR3 nucleotides read TGTGCCACCAGCAGAGATCCAGGGAGTGGCAATGAGCAGTTCTTC. The V call is TRBV15, the J call TRBJ2-1; D tentatively fits TRBD1 or TRBD2 (5 bases each). The V end lost 0 bases, the J end lost 6 bases, and 12 bases lay between the germline ends. There are 15 residues in the CDR3. CDR1 is LNHNV, CDR2 YYDKDF, per germline (reference sequence).

The CDR3 loop is CASSPRRVQETQYF. The CDR3 nucleotides read TGTGCCAGCAGCCCTCGCAGGGTCCAAGAGACCCAGTACTTC. This chain joins TRBV12-3 or TRBV12-4 and TRBJ2-5; the D gene is possibly TRBD1 (5 bases). The CDR3 loop spans 14 amino acids. V lost 6 bases and J lost 1, with 12 bases in between.

This clonotype showed up just a few times. CDR3: CASSPGTPSQETQYF. The CDR3 DNA follows: TGTGCCAGCAGTCCCGGGACTCCCTCCCAAGAGACCCAGTACTTC. The V call is TRBV12-3 or TRBV12-4, the J call TRBJ2-5, with D possibly matching TRBD2 (6 bases). V was cut by 5 bases and J by 1 base, with 14 bases left in between. This CDR3 spans 15 amino acids.

This chain links TRBV29-1 with TRBJ2-4; D uncertain. The CDR3 extends over 10 amino acids. V was clipped by 0 bases and J by 6 bases, with 0 bases between them. Looked up from germline, CDR1 is SQVTM and CDR2 is ANQGSEA. CDR3 DNA: TGCAGCGTTGAAGAAAACATTCAGTACTTC. Protein product: CSVEENIQYF.

The V and J genes are TRBV21-1 and TRBJ2-2; TRBD2, the table's D call, was not compared with the DNA. TRBV21-1 is tagged as a pseudogene. CDR3 length: 17 amino acids. In nucleotides, the CDR3 is TGTGCCAGCAGCAAAGTCGCCGGACTAGCCGACACCGGGGAGCTGTTTTTT. Its protein product is CASSKVAGLADTGELFF.

The rearrangement uses TRBV29-1 and TRBJ2-3; no clear D gene. Germline V lookup: CDR1 SQVTM, CDR2 ANQGSEA. CDR3 size: 14 residues. Trimming removed 0 bases at V and 8 bases at J, with 15 bases between. CDR3 sequence reads: CSVEDWTPSGTQYF. In nucleotides, the CDR3 is TGCAGCGTTGAAGATTGGACCCCCTCGGGTACGCAGTATTTT.

The chain combines TRBV20-1 with TRBJ2-5, with D possibly being TRBD2 (6 bases). V was shortened by 3 bases and J by 3 bases, with 17 bases between the two germline ends. Germline V CDR1 and CDR2: DFQATT, SNEGSKA (reference sequence). The CDR3 totals 15 residues. The CDR3 sequence is CSASVGLIVEETQYF. CDR3 sequence (DNA): TGCAGTGCTAGTGTGGGACTGATAGTAGAAGAGACCCAGTACTTC.

The gene calls are TRBV7-9 and TRBJ2-1; 10 bases map to TRBD1. The CDR3 runs 15 residues. The V gene's germline CDR1 is SEHNR and CDR2 FQNEAQ (reference sequence). V lost 4 bases, J lost 3 bases, and 3 bases stayed unmatched. The CDR3 DNA sequence: TGTGCCAGCAGCTCCGGACAGGGGGACTACAATGAGCAGTTCTTC. It codes for CASSSGQGDYNEQFF.

The chain uses TRBV20-1 and TRBJ1-2; 12 bases match TRBD1. Germline V gene lookup returns CDR1 DFQATT and CDR2 SNEGSKA (reference sequence). The V and J ends lost 4 bases and 4 bases, in that order; junction bases with no gene match: 4. CDR3 length: 14 amino acids. The CDR3 loop reads CSATGTGGGYGYTF. DNA of the CDR3: TGCAGTGCTACTGGGACAGGGGGCGGCTATGGCTACACCTTC.

The rearrangement joins TRBV20-1 to TRBJ2-7; D not certain. This CDR3 region has 12 residues. Looked up from germline, CDR1 is DFQATT and CDR2 is SNEGSKA (reference sequence). Trimming pared 6 bases from V and 4 bases from J, leaving 13 bases between. In nucleotides, the CDR3 is TGCAGTGCCCCGACTGGGATATACGAGCAGTACTTC. Protein: CSAPTGIYEQYF.

The J gene is TRBJ2-1, the V gene TRBV7-9; D may be TRBD1 or TRBD2 (5 bases each). Trimming left V 6 bases short and J 5 bases short, with 23 bases between. The CDR3 is made up of 17 amino acids. From germline, CDR1 is SEHNR and CDR2 FQNEAQ (reference sequence). This CDR3 reads CASSSRRDEGTHNEQFF. CDR3 coding DNA: TGTGCCAGCAGTTCCCGCCGGGACGAGGGTACACACAATGAGCAGTTCTTC.

The V and J genes are TRBV20-1 and TRBJ1-6; a possible D gene is TRBD1 (5 bases). The CDR3 has 17 residues. Germline assignment: CDR1 DFQATT and CDR2 SNEGSKA (reference sequence). V lost 3 bases and J 0 bases, leaving 15 bases between the germline ends. The CDR3 region is CSASSGTESSYNSPLHF. CDR3 DNA: TGCAGTGCTAGCTCCGGGACGGAGAGCTCCTATAATTCACCCCTCCACTTT.

This rearrangement joins TRBV7-2 to TRBJ2-5; the D is unclear. This CDR3 has 14 residues. CDR1 SGHTA and CDR2 FQGNSA come from the germline V gene. The germline V and J ends were trimmed by 4 bases and 5 bases, with 14 bases remaining between them. The DNA for the CDR3 is TGTGCCAGCAGCTACTGGACCCAAAGGGAGACCCAGTACTTC. Translated: CASSYWTQRETQYF.

The genes are TRBV13 and TRBJ1-2, with D uncertain. Trimming removed 0 bases from V and 2 bases from J, with 10 bases in between. Per germline, CDR1 PRHDT and CDR2 FYEKMQ (reference sequence). There are 15 residues in the CDR3. The CDR3 loop reads CASSLGPGQNYGYTF. Written as DNA, the CDR3 is TGTGCCAGCAGCTTAGGGCCCGGGCAAAACTATGGCTACACCTTC.

This clonotype has at least ten counts. This rearrangement joins TRBV7-2 to TRBJ2-4, with TRBD1 matching 9 bases. The length of the CDR3 is 14 residues. Germline assignment: CDR1 SGHTA and CDR2 FQGNSA. Trimming at V came to 5 bases and at J to 7 bases, leaving 6 bases not matched to a gene. The CDR3 DNA sequence: TGTGCCAGCAGCATACAGGGGGCTAAGAACATTCAGTACTTC. Amino acids: CASSIQGAKNIQYF.

In this sample, this clonotype turned up many times. V and J are TRBV10-3 and TRBJ1-1; tentative D call: TRBD1 (6 bases). The V end was cut by 7 bases, the J end by 1 base, with 16 bases between. The CDR3 has 15 amino acids. CDR1 and CDR2 (germline): ENHRY, SYGVKD. In DNA, the CDR3 is TGTGCCATCACCCGGGGGCCCAGCGCGAACACTGAAGCTTTCTTT. This encodes CAITRGPSANTEAFF.

The chain combines TRBV7-2 with TRBJ2-7, with TRBD1 identical over 7 bases. The CDR3 consists of 14 residues. Trimming took 5 bases from V and 4 from J; bases not matched to a gene: 8. From germline, CDR1 is SGHTA and CDR2 FQGNSA. CDR3 bases: TGTGCCAGCAGCCCCGGATCAGGGGGATACGAGCAGTACTTC. Translated: CASSPGSGGYEQYF.